Described below is a single TCR beta chain sequence and its context. These data belong to a study of control samples from healthy donors and cancer patients. V was clipped by 3 bases and J by 1 base, with 3 bases between them. From germline, CDR1 is ENHRY and CDR2 SYGVKD. This CDR3 is built from 12 residues. Produced via immunoSEQ multiplex PCR; TCRdb's table is partial and in-frame only. The sample holds 170,000 or so clones; 91% are singletons and the top ten take 2% to 2.5%. The chain uses TRBV10-3 and TRBJ1-1; D uncertain. Sequenced material: blood. This TCR derives from a woman in her 40s in good health. This chain's CDR3 is CAISDGNTEAFF. For the CDR3, the DNA is TGTGCCATCAGTGATGGGAACACTGAAGCTTTCTTT.